The clone carrying this TCR beta chain was detected a few times. Its antigen is not identified. During its preparation, the TCRbeta library received unique molecular identifiers. TCRdb reprocessed the PCR reads with MiXCR, giving one entry per CDR3 protein. This table has around 250,000 distinct CDR3 sequences, roughly a quarter appearing once. This specimen comes from a study of T-cell reconstitution after alpha-beta-depleted transplantation in children. Broader study findings: For some patients, TCRbeta diversity was high at day 60 because of recipient T cells and thymic progenitors that survived.

Looked up from germline, CDR1 is SQVTM and CDR2 is ANQGSEA. The CDR3 covers 10 residues. The V gene lost 4 bases and the J gene lost 5 bases, with 6 bases spanning the gap. This chain connects TRBV29-1 to TRBJ2-7; D unclear. The TCR was taken from a girl aged 2-15 years with Fanconi anemia, due to receive a stem cell transplant. The source was PBMCs, collected before TCRalphabeta/CD19-depleted stem cell transplant. Here the CDR3 reads CSVVGNEQYF. The CDR3 DNA is TGCAGCGTTGTGGGGAACGAGCAGTACTTC.